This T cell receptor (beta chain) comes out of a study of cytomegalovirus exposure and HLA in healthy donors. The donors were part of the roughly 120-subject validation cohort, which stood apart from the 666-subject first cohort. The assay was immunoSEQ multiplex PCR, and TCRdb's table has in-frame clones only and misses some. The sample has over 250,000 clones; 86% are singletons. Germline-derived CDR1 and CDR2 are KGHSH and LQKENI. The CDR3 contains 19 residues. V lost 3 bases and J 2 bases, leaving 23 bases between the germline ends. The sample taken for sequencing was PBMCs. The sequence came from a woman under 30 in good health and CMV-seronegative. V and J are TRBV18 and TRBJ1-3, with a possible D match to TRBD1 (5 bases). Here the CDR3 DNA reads TGTGCCAGCTCACCTCTGGGGCAGGGCTTTGGTTCTACTGGAAACACCATATATTTT. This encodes CASSPLGQGFGSTGNTIYF. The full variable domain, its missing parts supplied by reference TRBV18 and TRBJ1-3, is NAGVMQNPRHLVRRRGQEARLRCSPMKGHSHVYWYRQLPEEGLKFMVYLQKENIIDESGMPKERFSAEFPKEGPSILRIQQVVRGDSAAYFCASSPLGQGFGSTGNTIYFGEGSWLTVV.